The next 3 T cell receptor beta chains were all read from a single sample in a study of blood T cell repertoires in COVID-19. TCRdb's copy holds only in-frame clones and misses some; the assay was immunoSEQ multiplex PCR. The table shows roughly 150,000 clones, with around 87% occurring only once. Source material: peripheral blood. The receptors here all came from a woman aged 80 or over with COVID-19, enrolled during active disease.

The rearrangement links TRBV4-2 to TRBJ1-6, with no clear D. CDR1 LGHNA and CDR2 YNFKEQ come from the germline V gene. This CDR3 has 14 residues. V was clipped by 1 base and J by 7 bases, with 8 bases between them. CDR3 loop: CASSQASLNSPLHF. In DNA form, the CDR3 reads TGTGCCAGCAGCCAAGCCTCCCTAAATTCACCCCTCCACTTT.

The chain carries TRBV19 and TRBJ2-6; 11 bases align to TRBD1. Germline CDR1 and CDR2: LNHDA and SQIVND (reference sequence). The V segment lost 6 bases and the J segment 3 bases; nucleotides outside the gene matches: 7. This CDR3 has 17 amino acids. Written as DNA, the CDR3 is TGTGCCAGTAGCCAAAGGACAGGGGGCGGTGGGGCCAACGTCCTGACTTTC. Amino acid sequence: CASSQRTGGGGANVLTF. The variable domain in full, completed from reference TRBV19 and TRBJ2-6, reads DGGITQSPKYLFRKEGQNVTLSCEQNLNHDAMYWYRQDPGQGLRLIYYSQIVNDFQKGDIAEGYSVSREKKESFPLTVTSAQKNPTAFYLCASSQRTGGGGANVLTFGAGSRLTVL.

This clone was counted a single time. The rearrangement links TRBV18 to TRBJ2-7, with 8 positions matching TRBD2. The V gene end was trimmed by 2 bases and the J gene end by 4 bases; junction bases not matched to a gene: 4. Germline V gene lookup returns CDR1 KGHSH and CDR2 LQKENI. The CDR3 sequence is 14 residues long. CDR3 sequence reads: CASSPRAGEYEQYF. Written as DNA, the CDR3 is TGTGCCAGCTCACCAAGAGCGGGAGAGTACGAGCAGTACTTC.